This T cell receptor (beta chain) was found in a study of early T cells in non-severe SARS-CoV-2 infection. In the study overall: The study sequenced bulk RNA from unsorted whole blood, with chains unpaired. Findings and limits, study-wide: The VDJdb matching leaned toward anti-spike CD8 responses and overlooked private and CD4 specificities.

The CDR3 contains 17 residues. Germline CDR1 is MGHRA and CDR2 is YSYEKL. Trimming cost V 2 bases and J 5 bases, with 19 bases left between them. Individual cDNA molecules received unique molecular identifiers. TCRdb ran MiXCR on the 5' RACE reads and lists one entry per CDR3 protein. The sample lists under 60,000 distinct CDR3 sequences, approximately 9.9% seen once, with less than 25% in the top ten. This clonotype was counted a few times. Its antigen is currently unknown. What was sequenced was whole blood. This clonotype was sampled from an adult who was a healthcare worker with PCR-confirmed SARS-CoV-2 infection or an uninfected control (not recorded which). The genes are TRBV4-1 and TRBJ2-1, with D tentatively TRBD2 (6 bases). The CDR3 DNA reads TGCGCCAGCAGCCAACTTCTGCCTCGCGGGGTAAACAATGAGCAGTTCTTC. Amino acids: CASSQLLPRGVNNEQFF.